This T cell receptor (beta chain) was sequenced in a study of T cells in Graves' hyperthyroidism and ophthalmopathy. Whole-study results and caveats: Peripheral blood also featured most of the thyroid clonotypes expanded above 0.001.

Ophthalmopathy patients had Clinical Activity Score at least 3, NOSPECS grade at least 4, duration under 3 months. The investigators amplified TCR beta CDR3 regions from RNA transcripts. With the HTBI primer set, the TCR CDR3 went through a first round of RT-PCR. TCRdb reprocessed the multiplex PCR reads with MiXCR, giving one entry per CDR3 protein. The data show approximately 520,000 distinct CDR3 sequences, less than 25% seen once. V shed 9 bases, J shed 3 bases, and the junction held 2 bases outside the gene matches. The CDR3 loop spans 12 amino acids. In this sample, this clonotype turned up a few times. Its specificity is not known.

This TCR was recovered from a woman aged 25 to 39 with Graves' ophthalmopathy. The chain links TRBV12-3 or TRBV12-4 to TRBJ2-7; 10 bases fit TRBD1. Sequenced: blood. The CDR3 DNA reads TGTGCCAGGGGGACAGGGGTCTACGAGCAGTACTTC. Translated, it gives CARGTGVYEQYF.